This entry features one T cell receptor (beta chain) sequence. The record originates from a study of CD8 T cells in Susac syndrome. V was trimmed by 0 bases and J by 2 bases, leaving 8 bases between them. This CDR3 comprises 14 residues. From germline, CDR1 is GTSNPN and CDR2 SVGIG (reference sequence). The authors reverse transcribed roughly 0.5 to 1 ug RNA with random hexamers. TCRdb re-called the immunoSEQ multiplex PCR reads through MiXCR, storing one row per CDR3 protein. The sample lists about 430,000 distinct CDR3 sequences; 85% were seen once. This clonotype was sampled from a human donor with multiple sclerosis. The J gene is TRBJ1-5, the V gene TRBV30, with D possibly matching TRBD1 (6 bases). The sequenced sample was CD8+ T cells from PBMCs. The CDR3 DNA reads TGTGCCTGGAGTGTGGGGGGGCGCAATCAGCCCCAGCATTTT. Amino acids: CAWSVGGRNQPQHF.